This TCR beta chain was found in a study of blood T cell repertoires in COVID-19. Study information: Samples of COVID-19 (acute and convalescent) were obtained from the United States, Italy and Spain.

Authors' methods: Quantification of nucleated cells was approximated via reference gene primer amplification. Method: immunoSEQ multiplex PCR; TCRdb's copy keeps in-frame clones and lacks some. The V and J calls and the clone size are those of that table, but D and trimming were determined from the DNA. The table lists roughly 79,000 clones, roughly 82% of them singletons, with 6.5% to 8% in the top ten. The CDR3 runs to 18 residues. Germline V gene sequence: CDR1 SGHVS, CDR2 FQNEAQ. V lost 1 base and J lost 3; bases outside the gene matches: 11. The sequence was collected from a human donor in a cohort sampled during active COVID-19. Sequencing input: peripheral blood. This chain joins TRBV7-8 and TRBJ1-2; TRBD1 matches at 10 bases. This chain's CDR3 is CASSLGSTGGANYYGYTF. For the CDR3, the DNA is TGTGCCAGCAGCTTAGGGTCGACAGGGGGCGCAAATTACTATGGCTACACCTTC.